This entry lists 29 T cell receptor beta chains sequenced from one sample in a study of T cell responses to AZD1222 COVID-19 vaccine. Some clones are missing from TCRdb's copy, which holds only in-frame ones; the method was immunoSEQ multiplex PCR. The sample lists some 200,000 clones, more than 70% occurring once. The specimen comprised peripheral blood, sampled 28 days after the second AZD1222 dose. The receptors were gathered from an adult who received the AZD1222 COVID-19 vaccine.

The chain employs TRBV28 and TRBJ2-2; perhaps D is TRBD1 or TRBD2 (6 bases each). The V gene lost 2 bases and the J gene lost 4 bases, with 11 bases spanning the gap. Germline CDR1 and CDR2: MDHEN and SYDVKM. The CDR3 has 15 amino acids. CDR3 amino acids: CASSLLQGLTGELFF. As DNA, the CDR3 is TGTGCCAGCAGTTTACTACAGGGACTCACCGGGGAGCTGTTTTTT.

The V and J genes are TRBV23-1 and TRBJ2-3, with 10 nucleotides matching TRBD2. TRBV23-1 is an open reading frame, and its role is uncertain. The CDR3 runs to 18 residues. The V gene end was trimmed by 3 bases and the J gene end by 6 bases; junction bases not matched to a gene: 15. CDR3 nucleotide sequence: TGCGCCAGCAGTCAGGGGAGGAGGACTAGCGGAGACGGGGATACGCAGTATTTT. Encoded protein: CASSQGRRTSGDGDTQYF.

This clone was counted between two and nine times. The J gene is TRBJ2-7, the V gene TRBV7-3; 10 bases are a match to TRBD1. Unmatched junction bases numbered 8, after V lost 5 bases and J lost 4 bases. The germline V gene has CDR1 SGHTA and CDR2 FQGTGA. The CDR3 has 15 amino acids. CDR3 DNA: TGTGCCAGCAGCCCAGGACAGGGGGGGTCGTACGAGCAGTACTTC. This codes for CASSPGQGGSYEQYF. The full variable domain, rest sourced from reference TRBV7-3 and TRBJ2-7, is GAGVSQTPSNKVTEKGKYVELRCDPISGHTALYWYRQSLGQGPEFLIYFQGTGAADDSGLPNDRFFAVRPEGSVSTLKIQRTERGDSAVYLCASSPGQGGSYEQYFGPGTRLTVT.

The chain is built from TRBV4-1 and TRBJ2-3; D assignment may be TRBD1 or TRBD2 (6 bases each). The germline gives CDR1 MGHRA, CDR2 YSYEKL. Trimming cost V 2 bases and J 2 bases, with 17 bases left between them. The length of the CDR3 is 17 residues. CDR3 region: CASSQNLQRGDTDTQYF. The CDR3 bases are TGCGCCAGCAGCCAAAACCTACAGAGGGGGGACACAGATACGCAGTATTTT.

This chain links TRBV3-1 (or the pseudogene TRBV3-2) with TRBJ2-3, with D perhaps TRBD1 (6 bases). CDR1 LGHDT and CDR2 YNNKEL come from the germline V gene (reference sequence). V was trimmed by 2 bases and J by 3 bases, leaving 9 bases between them. The CDR3 has 14 amino acids. The CDR3 spells CASSQLQGTDTQYF. CDR3 coding DNA: TGTGCCAGCAGCCAACTACAGGGTACAGATACGCAGTATTTT.

This chain joins TRBV9 and TRBJ2-1, with 8 positions matching TRBD1. The CDR3 is 14 residues long. The V gene's germline CDR1 is SGDLS and CDR2 YYNGEE. J lost 11 bases, V lost 2 bases, and 9 bases had no gene match. The CDR3 protein is CASSVGTGPSQQFF. The CDR3 nucleotides are TGTGCCAGCAGCGTCGGGACAGGCCCCAGTCAGCAGTTCTTC.

This clone has only a few counts. V gene TRBV30 combines with J gene TRBJ1-6; a possible D gene is TRBD1 (6 bases). The CDR3 is made up of 16 amino acids. The germline CDR1 and CDR2 sequences are GTSNPN and SVGIG (reference sequence). Trimming took off 5 bases at V and 11 bases at J, with 25 bases between the two ends. In nucleotides, the CDR3 is TGTGCCTGGTCCCGAGGAGGGGGGGCCGGGTCGACACCCCTCCACTTT. Residues: CAWSRGGGAGSTPLHF.

V is TRBV5-1 and J is TRBJ1-2; D gene uncertain. The CDR3 totals 13 residues. In germline, CDR1 is SGHRS, CDR2 YFSETQ. Trimming removed 3 bases at V and 7 bases at J, with 13 bases between. This CDR3 reads CASSSNGEFGYTF. For the CDR3, the DNA is TGCGCCAGCAGCTCCAACGGGGAGTTTGGCTACACCTTC.

The rearrangement uses TRBV27 and TRBJ2-2; TRBD1 matches 11 bases. This CDR3 is built from 14 residues. CDR1 and CDR2 (germline): MNHEY, SMNVEV (reference sequence). Losses at the gene ends were 5 bases for V and 7 bases for J; bases not matched to a gene: 3. CDR3: CASSRTGGFGELFF. CDR3 DNA sequence: TGTGCCAGCAGTCGGACAGGGGGCTTCGGGGAGCTGTTTTTT.

This sequence joins TRBV27 and TRBJ2-1; 8 bases are shared with TRBD2. The CDR3 runs to 15 residues. V dropped 6 bases and J dropped 6; count of bases not matched to a gene: 10. Germline V gene data show CDR1 as MNHEY and CDR2 as SMNVEV (reference sequence). The CDR3 protein is CASSQALAGGNEQFF. The DNA of the CDR3 is TGTGCCAGCAGCCAGGCCCTGGCGGGGGGCAATGAGCAGTTCTTC.

This chain uses TRBV6-5 with TRBJ1-1; D may be TRBD1 (5 bases). Germline CDR1 reads MNHEY; CDR2 reads SVGAGI. This CDR3 comprises 14 residues. V gave up 6 bases and J gave up 1 base, with 12 bases separating them. The CDR3 here is CASSLEGRNTEAFF. DNA for the CDR3: TGTGCCAGCAGCCTGGAGGGGAGGAACACTGAAGCTTTCTTT.

In DNA form, the CDR3 reads TGTGCCAGCAGCGTAGGAGGGGAACCCTACGAGCAGTACTTC. Translated, it gives CASSVGGEPYEQYF. The chain uses TRBV9 and TRBJ2-7, with D perhaps assigned TRBD1 or TRBD2 (5 bases each). Deletions cut 0 bases from V and 2 bases from J, with 9 bases between. Germline V gene lookup returns CDR1 SGDLS and CDR2 YYNGEE. The CDR3 consists of 14 residues. Full variable domain (rest looked up from reference TRBV9 and TRBJ2-7): DSGVTQTPKHLITATGQRVTLRCSPRSGDLSVYWYQQSLDQGLQFLIQYYNGEERAKGNILERFSAQQFPDLHSELNLSSLELGDSALYFCASSVGGEPYEQYFGPGTRLTVT.

The gene calls are TRBV5-1 and TRBJ2-1, with D possibly being TRBD2 (6 bases). Germline CDR1 is SGHRS and CDR2 is YFSETQ. This CDR3 has 12 amino acids. Trimming took off 0 bases at V and 12 bases at J, with 10 bases between the two ends. As DNA, the CDR3 is TGCGCCAGCAGCTTGGAGGGACTCGTGCAGTTCTTC. Translated: CASSLEGLVQFF.

This chain links TRBV27 with TRBJ1-2; TRBD1 is a possible D gene (5 bases). CDR1 and CDR2 from the germline V gene are MNHEY and SMNVEV (reference sequence). V lost 5 bases and J lost 8, with 12 bases in between. This CDR3 is 12 amino acids long. CDR3 DNA sequence: TGTGCCAGCAGTGTTCCGGGGCGAGGCTACACCTTC. Its protein is CASSVPGRGYTF.

This rearrangement joins TRBV6-5 to TRBJ1-1; possible D gene TRBD1, 5 bases. V was clipped by 2 bases and J by 6 bases, with 19 bases between them. The CDR3 extends over 16 amino acids. Germline lookup yields CDR1 MNHEY and CDR2 SVGAGI. CDR3 bases: TGTGCCAGCAGTTACCAGGGAATCACTCCTGTCTCTGAAGCTTTCTTT. Protein sequence: CASSYQGITPVSEAFF.

The V gene is TRBV11-2, the J gene TRBJ1-1; D gene uncertain. The V gene lost 3 bases and the J gene lost 0 bases, with 5 bases spanning the gap. The CDR3 extends over 13 amino acids. Germline V lookup: CDR1 SGHAT, CDR2 FQNNGV. DNA for the CDR3: TGTGCCAGCAGCTTGGATATGAACACTGAAGCTTTCTTT. Its translation is CASSLDMNTEAFF.

J is TRBJ1-1 and V is TRBV3-1 (or the pseudogene TRBV3-2); 9 nucleotides agree with TRBD1. The CDR3 has 17 residues. The V and J ends lost 4 bases and 6 bases, in that order; junction bases with no gene match: 15. Germline V lookup: CDR1 LGHDT, CDR2 YNNKEL (reference sequence). Written as DNA, the CDR3 is TGTGCCAGCAGCCGACCGGGACAGGGATGCGACGAGGCTGAAGCTTTCTTT. This encodes CASSRPGQGCDEAEAFF.

The chain carries TRBV9 and TRBJ2-5; 7 nucleotides line up with TRBD2. V lost 0 bases to trimming and J lost 5 bases; unmatched junction nucleotides: 7. CDR1 and CDR2 from the germline V gene are SGDLS and YYNGEE. The CDR3 loop spans 15 amino acids. In DNA, the CDR3 is TGTGCCAGCAGCGTAGCTGGGGGGAGGGCGGAGACCCAGTACTTC. It is translated as CASSVAGGRAETQYF.

V gene TRBV14 combines with J gene TRBJ2-7; the match to TRBD1 covers 10 bases. There are 16 residues in the CDR3. Germline CDR1 and CDR2: SGHDN and FVKESK. J was trimmed by 5 bases and V by 3 bases; bases with no gene match: 10. CDR3 nucleotide sequence: TGTGCCAGCAGCCATGTAAGGGGACAGGGGACGCACGAGCAGTACTTC. The encoded protein is CASSHVRGQGTHEQYF.

This chain links TRBV9 with TRBJ2-1; a weak D match, TRBD2 (5 bases). Germline lookup yields CDR1 SGDLS and CDR2 YYNGEE. CDR3 length: 15 amino acids. V was cut by 0 bases and J by 1 base, with 8 bases left in between. CDR3 nucleotide sequence: TGTGCCAGCAGCGTAGTGGAGGTTTCCTACAATGAGCAGTTCTTC. It yields the protein CASSVVEVSYNEQFF.

The chain recombines TRBV7-2 with TRBJ2-5; D is unclear. Germline V CDR1 and CDR2: SGHTA, FQGNSA. Between the trimmed V and J ends, which lost 4 bases and 6 bases, there was a span of 18 bases. This CDR3 is 15 amino acids long. This CDR3 reads CASSSDFGTGKTQYF. In DNA form, the CDR3 reads TGTGCCAGCAGCTCCGATTTCGGAACCGGCAAGACCCAGTACTTC.

The V and J genes are TRBV7-3 and TRBJ2-1; D is uncertain. CDR3 length: 14 amino acids. Trimming stripped 5 bases from V and 5 bases from J, with 13 bases between. Germline CDR1 and CDR2: SGHTA and FQGTGA. This CDR3 is CASSPLSSNNEQFF. The CDR3 DNA sequence: TGTGCCAGCAGCCCACTGAGCAGCAACAATGAGCAGTTCTTC.

This rearrangement joins TRBV9 to TRBJ1-1, with D possibly TRBD1 on 5 matching bases. The CDR3 sequence is 14 residues long. V gave up 0 bases and J gave up 5 bases, with 11 bases separating them. CDR1 SGDLS and CDR2 YYNGEE come from the germline V gene. CDR3 sequence reads: CASSVESGVTEAFF. CDR3 in DNA: TGTGCCAGCAGCGTAGAGTCGGGGGTGACTGAAGCTTTCTTT.

The chain carries TRBV30 and TRBJ2-3; the match to TRBD2 covers 14 bases. The CDR3 covers 15 residues. Germline V lookup: CDR1 GTSNPN, CDR2 SVGIG (reference sequence). V gave up 1 base and J gave up 5 bases; unmatched junction bases: 2. The CDR3 DNA sequence: TGTGCCTGGAGTGGACTAGCGGGAGGGAGAGATACGCAGTATTTT. Its protein is CAWSGLAGGRDTQYF.

The chain carries TRBV5-4 and TRBJ2-7; D remains ambiguous. The CDR3 runs 12 residues. The V and J ends lost 0 bases and 8 bases respectively, with 9 bases between them. Germline assignment: CDR1 SGHNT and CDR2 YYREEE (reference sequence). This CDR3 reads CASSLVDTQQYF. For the CDR3, the DNA is TGTGCCAGCAGCTTGGTAGACACTCAGCAGTACTTC.

This sequence joins TRBV19 and TRBJ1-1; TRBD1 matches at 8 bases. This CDR3 spans 14 amino acids. CDR1 LNHDA and CDR2 SQIVND come from the germline V gene (reference sequence). Losses at the gene ends were 5 bases for V and 4 bases for J; bases not matched to a gene: 6. CDR3 DNA: TGTGCCAGTAGTGCCCAGGGGGCCGGCACTGAAGCTTTCTTT. It codes for CASSAQGAGTEAFF.

The chain has TRBV9 and TRBJ2-5, with D perhaps TRBD1 or TRBD2 (6 bases each). CDR1 is SGDLS, CDR2 YYNGEE, per germline. The CDR3 length is 14 residues. Trimming removed 5 bases at V and 5 bases at J, with 16 bases between. The CDR3 region is CASSSRLGGETQYF. CDR3 bases: TGTGCCAGCAGTTCCCGACTAGGGGGGGAGACCCAGTACTTC.

The CDR3 sequence: CASSQDTTSGSLRDEQFF. The CDR3 DNA is TGCGCCAGCAGCCAAGATACAACTAGCGGGAGTCTACGCGATGAGCAGTTCTTC. V and J are TRBV4-1 and TRBJ2-1, with TRBD2 matching 11 bases. The germline gives CDR1 MGHRA, CDR2 YSYEKL. The junction had 12 bases not matched to a gene; V was cut back by 0 bases and J by 8 bases. The CDR3 has 18 residues.

This chain joins TRBV19 and TRBJ2-2, with D perhaps matching TRBD1 or TRBD2 (5 bases each). Trimming took 3 bases from V and 3 from J, leaving 11 bases between them. The CDR3 runs to 15 residues. Germline V lookup: CDR1 LNHDA, CDR2 SQIVND (reference sequence). CDR3 sequence (DNA): TGTGCCAGTAGTATTTTTCAGGGAGACACCGGGGAGCTGTTTTTT. It codes for CASSIFQGDTGELFF.